Shown below are 8 T cell receptor beta chains from a single sample sequenced in a study of cytomegalovirus exposure and HLA in healthy donors. Sequencing was performed with immunoSEQ multiplex PCR; in TCRdb, only in-frame clones are kept and a portion is missing. The data show 250,000 to 400,000 clones, 88% seen once. The sample consisted of PBMCs. The receptors were sampled from a man between 25 and 39 years old in good health and CMV-seronegative.

The chain employs TRBV7-2 and TRBJ2-3; 14 bases align to TRBD2. The CDR3 runs 16 residues. The V segment lost 5 bases and the J segment 5 bases; nucleotides outside the gene matches: 6. Germline V gives CDR1 SGHTA, CDR2 FQGNSA. CDR3: CASSPRLAGGRDTQYF. The CDR3 DNA is TGTGCCAGCAGCCCACGACTAGCGGGGGGGAGAGATACGCAGTATTTT.

V and J are TRBV5-6 and TRBJ1-6; D unresolved. CDR1 is SGHDT and CDR2 is YYEEEE in the germline V gene. The CDR3 is 13 amino acids. Trimming took off 4 bases at V and 10 bases at J, with 12 bases between the two ends. The CDR3 nucleotides are TGTGCCAGCAGCCCAGGACGGGAGTCACCCCTCCACTTT. Its translation: CASSPGRESPLHF.

The chain uses TRBV5-6 and TRBJ1-1; 8 bases line up with TRBD1. CDR1 SGHDT and CDR2 YYEEEE come from the germline V gene. The CDR3 has 16 amino acids. Losses at the gene ends were 4 bases for V and 5 bases for J; bases not matched to a gene: 13. The CDR3 spells CASSLGSQGAYTEAFF. The CDR3, as DNA: TGTGCCAGCAGCCTGGGCTCCCAGGGGGCGTATACTGAAGCTTTCTTT.

This chain connects TRBV4-2 to TRBJ1-3, with 7 positions matching TRBD1. This CDR3 is 15 amino acids long. V was pared by 4 bases and J by 4 bases, with 7 bases of the junction left unmatched. The V gene's germline CDR1 is LGHNA and CDR2 YNFKEQ. CDR3 in DNA: TGTGCCAGCAGCCGACCCGGGACAGCCGGAAACACCATATATTTT. Amino acid sequence: CASSRPGTAGNTIYF.

The rearrangement links TRBV19 to TRBJ2-1; tentative D call: TRBD1 (6 bases). The CDR3 length is 14 residues. Germline values: CDR1 LNHDA, CDR2 SQIVND (reference sequence). V was trimmed by 3 bases and J by 3 bases, leaving 9 bases between them. The CDR3 loop is CASSMSDSYNEQFF. The CDR3 bases are TGTGCCAGTAGTATGTCGGACAGCTACAATGAGCAGTTCTTC.

This clone was observed once. The chain employs TRBV4-3 and TRBJ2-5; a weak D match, TRBD2 (5 bases). CDR1 and CDR2 (germline): LGHNA, YSLEER. This CDR3 is 14 amino acids long. Trimming removed 4 bases from V and 4 bases from J, with 13 bases in between. In DNA, the CDR3 is TGCGCCAGCAGCCTATACCTGAGGGCAGAGACCCAGTACTTC. Residues: CASSLYLRAETQYF.

The genes are TRBV10-2 and TRBJ2-2, with a tentative D call TRBD1 (6 bases). V was pared by 8 bases and J by 1 base, with 11 bases between. Germline V gene data show CDR1 as WSHSY and CDR2 as SAAADI. This CDR3 spans 14 amino acids. CDR3 DNA sequence: TGCGCCAGCCGGGGACATCTGAACACCGGGGAGCTGTTTTTT. Its translation is CASRGHLNTGELFF.

This chain connects TRBV27 to TRBJ2-1; D may be TRBD2 (6 bases). Looked up from germline, CDR1 is MNHEY and CDR2 is SMNVEV (reference sequence). The CDR3 contains 14 residues. Trimming removed 4 bases from V and 2 bases from J, with 9 bases in between. The CDR3 loop is CASSSGLPYNEQFF. The DNA of the CDR3 is TGTGCCAGCAGTTCAGGACTACCCTACAATGAGCAGTTCTTC.